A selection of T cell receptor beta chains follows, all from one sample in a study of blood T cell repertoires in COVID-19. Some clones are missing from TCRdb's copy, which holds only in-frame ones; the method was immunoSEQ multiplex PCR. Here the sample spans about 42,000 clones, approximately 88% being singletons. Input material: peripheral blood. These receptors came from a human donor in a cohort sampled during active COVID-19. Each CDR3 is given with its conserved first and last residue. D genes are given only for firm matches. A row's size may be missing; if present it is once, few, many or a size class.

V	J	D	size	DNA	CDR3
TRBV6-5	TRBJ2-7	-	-	TGTGCCAGCAGTCGGGACTTGAGCTCCTACGAGCAGTACTTC	CASSRDLSSYEQYF
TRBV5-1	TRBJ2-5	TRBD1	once	TGCGCCAGCAGCTTTGGGACAGGGTCTTCCGAGACCCAGTACTTC	CASSFGTGSSETQYF
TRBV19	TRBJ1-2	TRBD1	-	TGTGCCAGCACCAATACCCCCGGTCAGGGGGCTGGCTACACCTTC	CASTNTPGQGAGYTF
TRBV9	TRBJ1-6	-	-	TGTGCCAGCAGCGTTGACAGCTCCTATAATTCACCCCTCCACTTT	CASSVDSSYNSPLHF
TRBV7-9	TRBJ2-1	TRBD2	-	TGTGCCAGCACCGGACTAGCGGGAGGCAACGAGCAGTTCTTC	CASTGLAGGNEQFF
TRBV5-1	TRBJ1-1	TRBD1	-	TGCGCCAGCAGCTTGGCCGGGACAGGGACGAACACTGAAGCTTTCTTT	CASSLAGTGTNTEAFF
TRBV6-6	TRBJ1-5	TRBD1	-	TGTGCCAGCAGTTACAGACAGGGGCGCAATCAGCCCCAGCATTTT	CASSYRQGRNQPQHF
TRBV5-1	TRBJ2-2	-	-	TGCGCCAGCAGCTTGGAGCCTAGCATGGCTGGGGAGCTGTTTTTT	CASSLEPSMAGELFF
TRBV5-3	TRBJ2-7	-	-	TGTGCCAGAAGCTTGTTATCTGATCGGGATTGCGAGCAGTACTTC	CARSLLSDRDCEQYF
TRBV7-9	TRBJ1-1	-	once	TGTGCCAGCAGCTTAAGAGCGGGACTTGAAGCTTTCTTT	CASSLRAGLEAFF
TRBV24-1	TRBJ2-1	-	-	TGTGCCACCAGTGGGGACACCTACAATGAGCAGTTCTTC	CATSGDTYNEQFF
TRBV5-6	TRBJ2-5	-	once	TGTGCCAGCAGCCCCAGCTACGGGGACCAAGAGACCCAGTACTTC	CASSPSYGDQETQYF
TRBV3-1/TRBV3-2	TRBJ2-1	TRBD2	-	TGTGCCAGGGTTAAATATAGGGGACTAGCGGGAGGGCCGGGGTTCCGGGATGAGCAGTTCTTC	CARVKYRGLAGGPGFRDEQFF
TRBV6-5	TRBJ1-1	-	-	TGTGCCAGCAGCTACCGGGGAGGGAACACTGAAGCTTTCTTT	CASSYRGGNTEAFF
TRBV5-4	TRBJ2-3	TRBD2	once	TGTGCCAGCAGCTTGACTAGCGGGGGGGTCGATACGCAGTATTTT	CASSLTSGGVDTQYF
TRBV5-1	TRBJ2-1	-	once	TGCGCCAGCAGCTTGGTCGACGGCGGGGATGAGCAGTTCTTC	CASSLVDGGDEQFF
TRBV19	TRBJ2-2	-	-	TGTGCCAGTAACCAGGGGAGGGCGAACACCGGGGAGCTGTTTTTT	CASNQGRANTGELFF
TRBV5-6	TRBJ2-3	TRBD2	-	TGTGCCAGCAGCTCGGGGGGGCACACAGATACGCAGTATTTT	CASSSGGHTDTQYF
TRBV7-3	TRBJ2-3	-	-	TGTGCCAGCAGCTTAATAGCAGAACGGGGACTTAACACAGATACGCAGTATTTT	CASSLIAERGLNTDTQYF
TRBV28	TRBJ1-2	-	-	TGTGCCAGCAGGGGGACGGGGGTAGGTGGCTACACCTTC	CASRGTGVGGYTF
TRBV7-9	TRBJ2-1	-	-	TGTGCCAGCAGCTTAGGACGATATGGAGGGGAAGAGTTCTTC	CASSLGRYGGEEFF
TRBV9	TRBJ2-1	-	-	TGTGCCAGCAGCAGAATGGGGGGAAATGAGCAGTTCTTC	CASSRMGGNEQFF
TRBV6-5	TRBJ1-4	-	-	TGTGCCAGCAGTTACACGGGACATACCCTTTCCGAAAAACTGTTTTTT	CASSYTGHTLSEKLFF
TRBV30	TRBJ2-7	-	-	TGTGCCTTCCACCCTACAGGGTACGAGCAGTACTTC	CAFHPTGYEQYF
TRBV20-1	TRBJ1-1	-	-	TGCAGTGCTAGTTATGTGGGGGCGTTTAGTAACACTGAAGCTTTCTTT	CSASYVGAFSNTEAFF
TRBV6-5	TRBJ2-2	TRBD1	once	TGTGCCAGCAGTTTCCGGGACAGGGTGGCCACCGGGGAGCTGTTTTTT	CASSFRDRVATGELFF
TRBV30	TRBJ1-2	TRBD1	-	TGTGCCTGGAGCGGACAGGACTATGGCTACACCTTC	CAWSGQDYGYTF
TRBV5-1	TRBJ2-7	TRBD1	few	TGCGCCAGCACCACCGGGACAGCATCCTACGAGCAGTACTTC	CASTTGTASYEQYF
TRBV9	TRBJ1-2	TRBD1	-	TGTGCCAGCAGCGCGCCCCTGACCGGGACAGATGGCTACACCTTC	CASSAPLTGTDGYTF
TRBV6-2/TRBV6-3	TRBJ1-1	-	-	TGTGCCAGCAGTTACGCAGGGGAGAACACTGAAGCTTTCTTT	CASSYAGENTEAFF
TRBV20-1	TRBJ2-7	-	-	TGCAGTGCTAGTTTGGACAGTGCAACCTACGAGCAGTACTTC	CSASLDSATYEQYF
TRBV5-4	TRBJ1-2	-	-	TGTGCCAGCAGCTTGGGAGGGCTCTATGGCTACACCTTC	CASSLGGLYGYTF
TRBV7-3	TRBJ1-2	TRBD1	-	TGTGCCAGCAGCTCCACGCGACAGGGAAGGCTGCTAGACTATGGCTACACCTTC	CASSSTRQGRLLDYGYTF
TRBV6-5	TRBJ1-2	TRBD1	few	TGTGCCAGCCACCGAACGGGACAGCCCAACTATGGCTACACCTTC	CASHRTGQPNYGYTF
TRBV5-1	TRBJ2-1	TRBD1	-	TGCGCCAGCAGCTCTCTTCCGGGACAGGGGGCTTTACAGTTCTTC	CASSSLPGQGALQFF
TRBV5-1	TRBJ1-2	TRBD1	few	TGCGCCAGCAGCCACGGACAGGCAGCTAACTATGGCTACACCTTC	CASSHGQAANYGYTF
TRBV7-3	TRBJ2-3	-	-	TGTGCCAGCAGCTTAATGGGGCTATACACAGATACGCAGTATTTT	CASSLMGLYTDTQYF
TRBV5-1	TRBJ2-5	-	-	TGCGCCAGCAGCTTGGTTCAGGGGAAAGAGACCCAGTACTTC	CASSLVQGKETQYF
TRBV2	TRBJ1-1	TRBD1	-	TGTGCCAGCAGTGGGTCAGGGGGTGGTGGTGAAGCTTTCTTT	CASSGSGGGGEAFF
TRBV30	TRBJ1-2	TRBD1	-	TGTGCCTGGACGTTCGGGACAGCCTATGGCTACACCTTC	CAWTFGTAYGYTF
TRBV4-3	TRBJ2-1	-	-	TGCGCCAGCAGCCAAGATACGGAGCGGATCGCCTACAATGAGCAGTTCTTC	CASSQDTERIAYNEQFF
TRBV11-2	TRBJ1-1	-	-	TGTGCCAGCAGCCCCCACCCAGGGCTTCGGGTAGCTTTCTTT	CASSPHPGLRVAFF
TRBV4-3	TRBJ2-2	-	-	TGCGCCAGCAGCCAAGATAGCATCACCGGGGAGCTGTTTTTT	CASSQDSITGELFF
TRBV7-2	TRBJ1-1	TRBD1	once	TGTGCCAGCGGCTTAGCAGGGGGCCTCACTGAAGCTTTCTTT	CASGLAGGLTEAFF
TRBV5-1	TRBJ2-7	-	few	TGCGCCAGCAGCTTGGACAGGGCCTACGAGCAGTACTTC	CASSLDRAYEQYF